One and the same sample provided the 29 T cell receptor beta chains below, sequenced in a study of blood T cell repertoires in COVID-19 (TCRdb year 2020). The library was prepared using the immunoSEQ multiplex PCR assay. The table was pulled from immuneACCESS by TCRdb, which kept in-frame rearrangements only. Such tables lose some clones; where checked, under half of the loss comes from unresolved V genes, and the rest has no known cause. Within this sample are 70,000 or so clones, with more than 75% of them counted one time only. Less than 20% of the sample is in the top ten clones. Sequencing was carried out using peripheral blood. The receptors stem from a human donor in a cohort sampled during active COVID-19.

The table lists this clone with a count of one. The chain joins TRBV7-9 to TRBJ1-1; D is undetermined. The V gene's germline CDR1 is SEHNR and CDR2 FQNEAQ (reference sequence). V lost 0 bases, J lost 9 bases, and 11 bases lay in between. The CDR3 is made up of 13 amino acids. The CDR3 nucleotides are TGTGCCAGCAGCTTAGCGGAACCGAGGAAAGCTTTCTTT. Its translation is CASSLAEPRKAFF.

V and J are TRBV19 and TRBJ2-6; 7 positions agree with TRBD1. The CDR3 consists of 13 residues. Germline values: CDR1 LNHDA, CDR2 SQIVND (reference sequence). Trimming cost V 5 bases and J 9 bases; bases outside gene matches: 4. The CDR3 spells CASSSGQSNVLTF. In nucleotides, the CDR3 is TGTGCCAGTAGTTCGGGACAGAGCAACGTCCTGACTTTC.

The chain links TRBV5-5 to TRBJ2-1; 8 bases map to TRBD1. V lost 3 bases to trimming and J lost 1 base; unmatched junction nucleotides: 3. Germline values: CDR1 SGHKS, CDR2 YYEKEE (reference sequence). This CDR3 contains 15 residues. DNA of the CDR3: TGTGCCAGCAGCTCAACAGGGGGGTCCTACAATGAGCAGTTCTTC. It translates to CASSSTGGSYNEQFF.

The chain couples TRBV11-2 to TRBJ2-5; 7 bases align to TRBD2. This CDR3 is 17 amino acids long. The junction had 13 bases not matched to a gene; V was cut back by 1 base and J by 5 bases. CDR1 is SGHAT and CDR2 is FQNNGV in the germline V gene. The CDR3 loop is CASSLGGREGRGETQYF. The CDR3 DNA reads TGTGCCAGCAGCTTAGGTGGCAGGGAGGGCCGCGGGGAGACCCAGTACTTC.

This sequence joins TRBV6-5 and TRBJ2-7, with D perhaps matching TRBD2 (6 bases). CDR1 is MNHEY, CDR2 SVGAGI, per germline. Trimming took 2 bases from V and 1 from J, leaving 12 bases between them. The CDR3 length is 15 residues. The CDR3 protein is CASSYGGSTSYEQYF. The CDR3 bases are TGTGCCAGCAGTTACGGAGGGAGTACATCCTACGAGCAGTACTTC.

The CDR3 region has the DNA TGCAGCGTTCTTCCACAGGGGTTGGAGACCCAGTACTTC. This encodes CSVLPQGLETQYF. The chain carries TRBV29-1 and TRBJ2-5; 7 bases align to TRBD1. With V trimmed by 5 bases and J by 5 bases, 8 bases remained unmatched. The CDR3 runs 13 residues. Germline CDR1 and CDR2: SQVTM and ANQGSEA.

This chain joins TRBV15 and TRBJ2-7; D unresolved. V gave up 1 base and J gave up 0 bases, with 4 bases separating them. This CDR3 has 13 amino acids. From germline, CDR1 is LNHNV and CDR2 YYDKDF (reference sequence). CDR3 coding DNA: TGTGCCACCAGCAGAGCCAGCTCCTACGAGCAGTACTTC. Translation gives CATSRASSYEQYF.

The table lists this clone with a few counts. J is TRBJ2-7 and V is TRBV18, with no clear D. This CDR3 has 13 amino acids. Germline V CDR1 and CDR2: KGHSH, LQKENI. V lost 1 base and J lost 4, with 8 bases in between. CDR3 in DNA: TGTGCCAGCTCACCACAATTCGGGTACGAGCAGTACTTC. As protein: CASSPQFGYEQYF.

The chain employs TRBV11-1 and TRBJ2-3, with D possibly TRBD2 on 6 matching bases. Germline V gene sequence: CDR1 SGHAT, CDR2 FQDESV (reference sequence). Trimming removed 3 bases at V and 1 base at J, with 14 bases between. The CDR3 totals 16 residues. CDR3 DNA: TGTGCCAGCAGCTTCGGACTGCGGGGTGGCACAGATACGCAGTATTTT. Protein sequence: CASSFGLRGGTDTQYF. Full variable domain (outside the CDR3, taken from reference TRBV11-1 and TRBJ2-3): EAEVAQSPRYKITEKSQAVAFWCDPISGHATLYWYRQILGQGPELLVQFQDESVVDDSQLPKDRFSAERLKGVDSTLKIQPAELGDSAMYLCASSFGLRGGTDTQYFGPGTRLTVL.

The chain carries TRBV7-8 and TRBJ2-7; 9 nucleotides match TRBD2. Germline assignment: CDR1 SGHVS and CDR2 FQNEAQ. The CDR3 covers 17 residues. With 0 bases clipped from V and 2 bases from J, the junction kept 8 bases outside the gene matches. The DNA of the CDR3 is TGTGCCAGCAGCTTAGCACTTAGCCTAGCGGGACCCTACGAGCAGTACTTC. Protein: CASSLALSLAGPYEQYF.

This clone was seen just once. The genes are TRBV7-9 and TRBJ2-3, with D hard to call. The CDR3 covers 15 residues. Germline CDR1 is SEHNR and CDR2 is FQNEAQ (reference sequence). With 5 bases removed from V and 4 bases from J, the gap between germline ends came to 16 bases. The CDR3 loop reads CASSQGPTVADTQYF. The CDR3 DNA sequence: TGTGCCAGCAGCCAAGGCCCTACAGTCGCAGATACGCAGTATTTT.

The V and J genes are TRBV11-2 and TRBJ2-7; no reliable D call. The V gene lost 2 bases and the J gene lost 4 bases, with 6 bases spanning the gap. CDR3 size: 12 residues. Germline values: CDR1 SGHAT, CDR2 FQNNGV. The CDR3: CASSLTAYEQYF. The CDR3 DNA sequence: TGTGCCAGCAGCTTAACAGCTTACGAGCAGTACTTC.

The chain joins TRBV7-9 to TRBJ1-2; 11 positions match TRBD1. Trimming took 3 bases from V and 8 from J; bases not matched to a gene: 8. There are 15 residues in the CDR3. CDR1 is SEHNR, CDR2 FQNEAQ, per germline (reference sequence). CDR3 sequence reads: CASSFFGTGGEGYTF. In DNA form, the CDR3 reads TGTGCCAGCAGCTTTTTCGGGACAGGGGGAGAAGGCTACACCTTC.

This clone came up once. The gene calls are TRBV7-9 and TRBJ2-7; maybe TRBD1 (6 bases). CDR1 is SEHNR, CDR2 FQNEAQ, per germline (reference sequence). CDR3 length: 17 residues. V was trimmed by 1 base and J by 5 bases, leaving 21 bases between them. Here the CDR3 reads CASSLGAGRGPRDEQYF. CDR3 DNA sequence: TGTGCCAGCAGCTTAGGGGCGGGCAGGGGCCCTCGGGACGAGCAGTACTTC.

This rearrangement joins TRBV10-3 to TRBJ2-3, with D tentatively TRBD2 (5 bases). The ends were cut back, 6 bases at V and 1 base at J, with 11 bases in the middle. CDR3 length equals 14 residues. Germline V CDR1 and CDR2: ENHRY, SYGVKD. CDR3 nucleotides: TGTGCCATCAGAAGGGAGCTGGGCACAGATACGCAGTATTTT. Translating gives CAIRRELGTDTQYF.

The chain recombines TRBV5-1 with TRBJ1-1; D is possibly TRBD1 (5 bases). The CDR3 loop spans 14 amino acids. Germline V gene data show CDR1 as SGHRS and CDR2 as YFSETQ. The ends were cut back, 4 bases at V and 5 bases at J, with 15 bases in the middle. The CDR3 DNA reads as TGCGCCAGCAGCCCCCCCGGGGGAAGGACTGAAGCTTTCTTT. Encoded protein: CASSPPGGRTEAFF.

V usage is TRBV7-9 and J usage is TRBJ1-2; TRBD1 matches at 7 bases. V lost 6 bases to trimming and J lost 6 bases; unmatched junction nucleotides: 7. This CDR3 has 13 residues. CDR1 is SEHNR and CDR2 is FQNEAQ in the germline V gene (reference sequence). CDR3 in amino acids: CASRLGTEDGYTF. CDR3 DNA: TGTGCCAGCAGGCTCGGGACAGAAGATGGCTACACCTTC.

The chain recombines TRBV5-4 with TRBJ1-1; D perhaps matches TRBD1 (5 bases). The V and J ends lost 6 bases and 5 bases respectively, with 17 bases between them. Per the germline V gene, CDR1 is SGHNT and CDR2 is YYREEE (reference sequence). The CDR3 loop spans 14 amino acids. CDR3 in DNA: TGTGCCAGCACCATACCGGGGGGTAAAACTGAAGCTTTCTTT. Protein product: CASTIPGGKTEAFF. The entire variable domain, with the rest obtained from reference TRBV5-4 and TRBJ1-1, is as follows: ETGVTQSPTHLIKTRGQQVTLRCSSQSGHNTVSWYQQALGQGPQFIFQYYREEENGRGNFPPRFSGLQFPNYSSELNVNALELDDSALYLCASTIPGGKTEAFFGQGTRLTVV.

V usage is TRBV12-3 or TRBV12-4 and J usage is TRBJ1-1; a weak D match, TRBD1 (5 bases). V was cut by 6 bases and J by 4 bases, with 12 bases left in between. The CDR3 runs 13 residues. The CDR3 region is CASSLGVFTEAFF. The CDR3 nucleotides are TGTGCCAGCAGCCTAGGGGTTTTCACTGAAGCTTTCTTT.

The CDR3 DNA reads as TGTGCCAGCAGCGGCTCCGGGACAATCACCGGGGAGCTGTTTTTT. Its translation is CASSGSGTITGELFF. This chain joins TRBV7-2 and TRBJ2-2; D perhaps matches TRBD1 (6 bases). The germline V gene has CDR1 SGHTA and CDR2 FQGNSA. Trimming removed 5 bases from V and 4 bases from J, with 14 bases in between. The CDR3 loop spans 15 amino acids.

The genes are TRBV7-9 and TRBJ2-2; possibly TRBD2 for D (6 bases). V lost 5 bases, J lost 6 bases, and 13 bases lay in between. This CDR3 has 14 residues. Germline CDR1 SEHNR, CDR2 FQNEAQ (reference sequence). This CDR3 reads CASSPQGLPGELFF. In nucleotides, the CDR3 is TGTGCCAGCAGCCCCCAAGGACTACCCGGGGAGCTGTTTTTT. The full variable domain, completed using reference TRBV7-9 and TRBJ2-2, is DTGVSQNPRHKITKRGQNVTFRCDPISEHNRLYWYRQTLGQGPEFLTYFQNEAQLEKSRLLSDRFSAERPKGSFSTLEIQRTEQGDSAMYLCASSPQGLPGELFFGEGSRLTVL.

This clone was seen just once. The chain is built from TRBV7-9 and TRBJ2-7, with TRBD1 matching over 8 bases. Germline CDR1 and CDR2: SEHNR and FQNEAQ (reference sequence). Trimming took 5 bases from V and 4 from J; bases not matched to a gene: 7. The CDR3 contains 14 residues. CDR3 nucleotide sequence: TGTGCCAGCAGCGACCGGGACAGGAGTTACGAGCAGTACTTC. It translates to CASSDRDRSYEQYF.

The gene calls are TRBV6-5 and TRBJ2-2; 9 positions match TRBD1. V shed 8 bases and J 1 base; nucleotides not matched to a gene: 5. CDR3 length equals 15 residues. Germline values: CDR1 MNHEY, CDR2 SVGAGI. In DNA, the CDR3 is TGTGCCAGCGGGTACAGGGGGCAGAACACCGGGGAGCTGTTTTTT. It yields the protein CASGYRGQNTGELFF.

This chain joins TRBV6-5 and TRBJ2-2; D may be TRBD2 (6 bases). Looked up from germline, CDR1 is MNHEY and CDR2 is SVGAGI. CDR3 size: 15 residues. Trimming stripped 0 bases from V and 4 bases from J, with 9 bases between. The CDR3: CASSYSGDSTGELFF. The CDR3 nucleotides are TGTGCCAGCAGTTACTCGGGGGACTCCACCGGGGAGCTGTTTTTT.

The chain recombines TRBV27 with TRBJ1-5; the D is unclear. The CDR3 totals 15 residues. Germline CDR1 is MNHEY and CDR2 is SMNVEV (reference sequence). Deletions cut 6 bases from V and 2 bases from J, with 14 bases between. CDR3 residues: CASSLVPGGNQPQHF. Here the CDR3 DNA reads TGTGCCAGCAGCTTGGTCCCGGGAGGCAATCAGCCCCAGCATTTT.

The chain combines TRBV19 with TRBJ1-2; 9 nucleotides line up with TRBD1. From germline, CDR1 is LNHDA and CDR2 SQIVND (reference sequence). The CDR3 extends over 15 amino acids. V lost 5 bases, J lost 6 bases, and 10 bases stayed unmatched. CDR3 sequence reads: CASSVGRDRVDGYTF. In DNA form, the CDR3 reads TGTGCCAGTAGTGTCGGCCGGGACAGGGTAGATGGCTACACCTTC.

This CDR3 reads CASSTPGLAGGYEQYF. CDR3 DNA sequence: TGTGCCAGTAGTACACCCGGACTAGCGGGAGGCTACGAGCAGTACTTC. V gene TRBV19 combines with J gene TRBJ2-7, with 14 nucleotides matching TRBD2. The CDR3 runs 16 residues. The V gene's germline CDR1 is LNHDA and CDR2 SQIVND (reference sequence). V gave up 4 bases and J gave up 3 bases; unmatched junction bases: 5.

The V and J genes are TRBV6-2 or TRBV6-3 and TRBJ2-5; 9 bases match TRBD1. With 5 bases clipped from V and 4 bases from J, the junction kept 8 bases outside the gene matches. Germline loops: CDR1 MNHEY, CDR2 SVGEGT. The CDR3 is made up of 15 amino acids. CDR3 residues: CASSRPGQGPETQYF. The CDR3 DNA sequence: TGTGCCAGCAGTCGACCGGGACAGGGACCAGAGACCCAGTACTTC.

V usage is TRBV7-2 and J usage is TRBJ2-3, with TRBD2 matching over 8 bases. The length of the CDR3 is 15 residues. Germline trimming cut 1 base from V and 0 bases from J; bases unmatched to any gene: 0. The germline gives CDR1 SGHTA, CDR2 FQGNSA. CDR3 sequence: CASSLVAGSTDTQYF. The CDR3 coding sequence is TGTGCCAGCAGCTTAGTAGCGGGAAGCACAGATACGCAGTATTTT.